One sample yielded the 3 T cell receptor beta chains listed below, sequenced in a study of vaccination and CD4 T cells after COVID-19. An Oncomine TCR Beta short-read assay was used to sequence the DNA from cultured CD4+ T cells. DNA came from CD4+ T cells after culture. A single record per CDR3 protein comes from TCRdb applying MiXCR to the PCR reads. Counted here are 9,500 or so distinct CDR3 sequences, 30% to 45% occurring once; the ten biggest clones make up more than 6.5%. These receptors' targets are unknown. Treatment: approximately 10-day PBMC culture with coronavirus spike peptide pools or control peptides (ViraFEST assay). CD4+ T cells that came from the unexposed donor were collected before the COVID-19 pandemic (2011-2018). Source material: CD4+ T cells from blood, cultured in vitro. The source is a human donor in good health.

This clonotype was detected only a few times. The V call is TRBV5-6, the J call TRBJ1-2, with 7 bases identical to TRBD1. This CDR3 contains 13 residues. Germline loops: CDR1 SGHDT, CDR2 YYEEEE. J lost 12 bases, V lost 5 bases, and 13 bases had no gene match. The CDR3 here is CASRLRDSSHNTF. The CDR3 coding sequence is TGTGCCAGCAGGTTAAGGGACAGCAGTCATAACACCTTC.

This chain joins TRBV6-1 and TRBJ2-3; TRBD2 agrees at 7 bases. This CDR3 has 17 amino acids. Germline V gene data show CDR1 as MNHNS and CDR2 as SASEGT. Trimming removed 3 bases from V and 1 base from J; junction bases left unmatched: 10. The CDR3: CASSDGPPGGGTDTQYF. CDR3 DNA: TGTGCCAGCAGTGATGGGCCCCCGGGAGGCGGCACAGATACGCAGTATTTT.

The V gene is TRBV28, the J gene TRBJ1-1, with a weak D call TRBD1 (5 bases). The CDR3 spans 12 residues. V lost 2 bases and J 4 bases, leaving 5 bases between the germline ends. Germline loops: CDR1 MDHEN, CDR2 SYDVKM. CDR3 nucleotides: TGTGCCAGCAGTTTAACAGGCACTGAAGCTTTCTTT. It yields the protein CASSLTGTEAFF. The whole variable domain, filled in from reference TRBV28 and TRBJ1-1, reads DVKVTQSSRYLVKRTGEKVFLECVQDMDHENMFWYRQDPGLGLRLIYFSYDVKMKEKGDIPEGYSVSREKKERFSLILESASTNQTSMYLCASSLTGTEAFFGQGTRLTVV.